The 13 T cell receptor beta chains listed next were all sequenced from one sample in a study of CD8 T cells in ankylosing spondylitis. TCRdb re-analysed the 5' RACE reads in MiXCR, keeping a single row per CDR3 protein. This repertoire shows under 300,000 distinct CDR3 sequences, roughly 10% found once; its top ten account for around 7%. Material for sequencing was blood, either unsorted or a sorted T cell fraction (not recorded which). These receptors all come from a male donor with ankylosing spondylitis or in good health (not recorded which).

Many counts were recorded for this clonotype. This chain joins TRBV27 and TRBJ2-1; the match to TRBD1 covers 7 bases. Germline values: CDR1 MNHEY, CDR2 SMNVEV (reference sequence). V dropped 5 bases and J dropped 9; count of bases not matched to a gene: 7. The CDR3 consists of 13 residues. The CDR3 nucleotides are TGTGCCAGCAGTATTAAGGGGGCATTTGAGCAGTTCTTC. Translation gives CASSIKGAFEQFF.

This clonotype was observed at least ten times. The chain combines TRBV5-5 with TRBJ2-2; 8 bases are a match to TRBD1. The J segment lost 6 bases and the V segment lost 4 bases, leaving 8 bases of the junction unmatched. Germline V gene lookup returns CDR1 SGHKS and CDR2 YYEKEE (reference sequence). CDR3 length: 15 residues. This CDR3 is CASSPTGEVSGELFF. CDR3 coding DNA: TGTGCCAGCAGCCCGACAGGGGAGGTGTCCGGGGAGCTGTTTTTT.

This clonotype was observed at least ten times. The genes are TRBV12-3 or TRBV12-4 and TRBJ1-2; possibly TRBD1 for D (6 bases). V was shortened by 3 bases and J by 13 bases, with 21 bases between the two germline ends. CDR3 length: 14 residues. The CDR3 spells CASSFEFPGVLLTF. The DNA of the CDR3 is TGTGCCAGCAGTTTTGAGTTCCCAGGGGTTCTTCTCACCTTC.

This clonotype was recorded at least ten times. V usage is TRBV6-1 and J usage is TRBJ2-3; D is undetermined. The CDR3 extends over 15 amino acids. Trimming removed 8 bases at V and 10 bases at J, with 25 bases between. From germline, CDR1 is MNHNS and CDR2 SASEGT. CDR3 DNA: TGTGCCAGCGCAGAATCGGCGGATCCGTACAAGGCGCAGTATTTT. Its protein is CASAESADPYKAQYF.

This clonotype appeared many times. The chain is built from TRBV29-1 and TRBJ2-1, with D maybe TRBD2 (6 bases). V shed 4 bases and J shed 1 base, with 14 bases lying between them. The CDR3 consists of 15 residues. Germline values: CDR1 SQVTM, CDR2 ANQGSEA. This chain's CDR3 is CSVVSEGLSYNEQFF. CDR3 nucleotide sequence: TGCAGCGTTGTTTCGGAGGGCCTATCCTACAATGAGCAGTTCTTC.

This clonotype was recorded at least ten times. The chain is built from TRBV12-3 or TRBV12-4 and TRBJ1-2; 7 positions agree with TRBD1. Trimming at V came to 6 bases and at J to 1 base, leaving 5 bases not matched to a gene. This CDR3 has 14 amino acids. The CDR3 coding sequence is TGTGCCAGCAGCCTGGGACAGATTAACTATGGCTACACCTTC. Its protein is CASSLGQINYGYTF.

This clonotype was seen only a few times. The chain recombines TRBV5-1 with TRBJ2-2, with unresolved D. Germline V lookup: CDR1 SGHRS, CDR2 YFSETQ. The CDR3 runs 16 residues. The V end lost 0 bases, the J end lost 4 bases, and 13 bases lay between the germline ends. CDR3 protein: CASSLGSQAGTGELFF. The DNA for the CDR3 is TGCGCCAGCAGCTTGGGATCCCAGGCTGGCACCGGGGAGCTGTTTTTT.

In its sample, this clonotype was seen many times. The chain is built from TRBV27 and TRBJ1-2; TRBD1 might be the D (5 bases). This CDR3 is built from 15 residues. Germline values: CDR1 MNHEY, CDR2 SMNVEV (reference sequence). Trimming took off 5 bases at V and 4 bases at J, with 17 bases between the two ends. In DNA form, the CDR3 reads TGTGCCAGCAGTCCCATGATGGGGGTCTCCTATGGCTACACCTTC. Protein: CASSPMMGVSYGYTF.

CDR3 in amino acids: CASSAPGLGNLEQYF. CDR3 nucleotide sequence: TGCGCCAGCAGCGCACCGGGACTAGGAAACCTGGAGCAGTACTTC. V usage is TRBV4-1 and J usage is TRBJ2-7; TRBD2 matches 8 bases. Trimming cost V 5 bases and J 7 bases; bases outside gene matches: 13. The germline CDR1 and CDR2 sequences are MGHRA and YSYEKL. The CDR3 extends over 15 amino acids.

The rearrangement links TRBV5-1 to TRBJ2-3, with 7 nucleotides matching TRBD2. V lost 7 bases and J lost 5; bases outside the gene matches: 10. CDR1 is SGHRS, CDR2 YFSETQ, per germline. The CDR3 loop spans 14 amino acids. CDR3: CASVWAGAGDTQYF. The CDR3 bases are TGCGCCAGCGTTTGGGCGGGAGCTGGAGATACGCAGTATTTT.

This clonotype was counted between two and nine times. In nucleotides, the CDR3 is TGTGCCAGCAGACCCGGGACAGGGGCCTCGGGCTATGGCTACACCTTC. This translates into CASRPGTGASGYGYTF. This chain connects TRBV12-3 or TRBV12-4 to TRBJ1-2; 10 bases agree with TRBD1. J lost 4 bases, V lost 6 bases, and 11 bases had no gene match. The CDR3 loop spans 16 amino acids.

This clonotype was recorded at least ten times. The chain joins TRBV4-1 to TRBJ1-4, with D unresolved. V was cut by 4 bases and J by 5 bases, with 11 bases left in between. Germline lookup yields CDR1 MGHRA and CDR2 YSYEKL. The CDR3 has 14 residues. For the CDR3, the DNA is TGCGCCAGCAGCCCACCCCGATCCAATGAAAAACTGTTTTTT. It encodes CASSPPRSNEKLFF.

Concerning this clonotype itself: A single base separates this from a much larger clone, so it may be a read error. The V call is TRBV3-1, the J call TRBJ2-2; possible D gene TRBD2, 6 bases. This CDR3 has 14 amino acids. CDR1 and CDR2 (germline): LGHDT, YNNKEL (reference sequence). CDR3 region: CVSSLGGPAGELFF. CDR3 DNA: TGTGTCAGCAGCCTCGGAGGGCCAGCCGGGGAGCTGTTTTTT.